This paragraph covers one T cell receptor (beta chain) sequence. What it recognizes is unknown. This sample was taken from a study of cytomegalovirus exposure and HLA in healthy donors. Primers for the PCR totalled 60 Vbeta and 13 Jbeta. Profiled with immunoSEQ multiplex PCR; TCRdb holds only in-frame clones, not every one. Among tens of thousands of clones listed, 70% to 80% were seen once. Study-level points and caveats: Rarity held for most TCR sequences, but there were some public TCRs that occurred in many donors. Sequences of the TCR beta chain were said to predict the HLA-A and HLA-B alleles of most subjects accurately.

V shed 2 bases, J shed 2 bases, and the junction held 7 bases outside the gene matches. The CDR3 contains 17 residues. Germline lookup yields CDR1 SGHTA and CDR2 FQGNSA. The V and J genes are TRBV7-2 and TRBJ2-2; TRBD2 matches at 8 bases. The clonotype comes from a man in his forties or fifties in good health and CMV-seropositive. The sample consisted of PBMCs. The CDR3, as DNA: TGTGCCAGCAGCTTAAACCCGGGACTAGTAAACACCGGGGAGCTGTTTTTT. Amino acid sequence: CASSLNPGLVNTGELFF. Full variable domain (outside the CDR3, taken from reference TRBV7-2 and TRBJ2-2): GAGVSQSPSNKVTEKGKDVELRCDPISGHTALYWYRQSLGQGLEFLIYFQGNSAPDKSGLPSDRFSAERTGGSVSTLTIQRTQQEDSAVYLCASSLNPGLVNTGELFFGEGSRLTVL.